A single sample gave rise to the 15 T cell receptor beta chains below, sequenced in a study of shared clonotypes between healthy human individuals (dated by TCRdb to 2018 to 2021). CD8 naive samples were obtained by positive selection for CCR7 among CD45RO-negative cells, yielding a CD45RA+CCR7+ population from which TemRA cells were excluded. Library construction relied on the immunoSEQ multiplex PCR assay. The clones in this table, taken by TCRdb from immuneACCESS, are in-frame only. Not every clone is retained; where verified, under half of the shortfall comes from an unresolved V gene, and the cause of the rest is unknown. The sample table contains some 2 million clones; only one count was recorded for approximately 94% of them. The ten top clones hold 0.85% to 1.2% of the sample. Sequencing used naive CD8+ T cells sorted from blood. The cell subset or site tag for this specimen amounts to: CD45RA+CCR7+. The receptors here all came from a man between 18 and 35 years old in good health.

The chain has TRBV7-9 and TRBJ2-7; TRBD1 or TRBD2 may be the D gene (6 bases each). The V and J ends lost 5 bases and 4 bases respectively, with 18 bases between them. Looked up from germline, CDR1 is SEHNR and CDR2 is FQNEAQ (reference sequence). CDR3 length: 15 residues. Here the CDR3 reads CASSVPGGRVYEQYF. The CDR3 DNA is TGTGCCAGCAGCGTCCCCGGGGGCAGAGTTTACGAGCAGTACTTC.

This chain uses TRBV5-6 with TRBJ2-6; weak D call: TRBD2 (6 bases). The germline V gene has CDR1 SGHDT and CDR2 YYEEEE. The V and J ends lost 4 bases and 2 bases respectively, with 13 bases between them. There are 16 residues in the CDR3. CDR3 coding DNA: TGTGCCAGCAGCCCACCCGGGGGTCCTGGGGCCAACGTCCTGACTTTC. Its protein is CASSPPGGPGANVLTF. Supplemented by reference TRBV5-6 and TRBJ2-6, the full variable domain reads DAGVTQSPTHLIKTRGQQVTLRCSPKSGHDTVSWYQQALGQGPQFIFQYYEEEERQRGNFPDRFSGHQFPNYSSELNVNALLLGDSALYLCASSPPGGPGANVLTFGAGSRLTVL.

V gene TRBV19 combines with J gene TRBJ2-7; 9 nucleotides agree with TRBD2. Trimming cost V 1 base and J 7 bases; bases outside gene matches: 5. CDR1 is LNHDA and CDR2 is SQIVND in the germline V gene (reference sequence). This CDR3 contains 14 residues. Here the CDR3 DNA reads TGTGCCAGTAGTATAGCTGGACTAGCGAAGGAGCAGTACTTC. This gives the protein CASSIAGLAKEQYF.

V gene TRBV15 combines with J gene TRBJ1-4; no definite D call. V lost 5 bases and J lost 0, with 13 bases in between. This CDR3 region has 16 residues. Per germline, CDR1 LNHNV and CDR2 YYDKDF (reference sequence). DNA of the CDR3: TGTGCCACCAGCGGCGTTGGGCATACAACTAATGAAAAACTGTTTTTT. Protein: CATSGVGHTTNEKLFF.

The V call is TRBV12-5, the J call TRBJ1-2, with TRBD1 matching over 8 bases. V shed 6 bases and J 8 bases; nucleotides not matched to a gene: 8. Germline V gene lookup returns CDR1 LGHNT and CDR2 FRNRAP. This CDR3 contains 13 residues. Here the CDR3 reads CASGSGGFEGYTF. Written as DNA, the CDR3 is TGTGCTAGTGGCTCAGGGGGCTTCGAGGGCTACACCTTC.

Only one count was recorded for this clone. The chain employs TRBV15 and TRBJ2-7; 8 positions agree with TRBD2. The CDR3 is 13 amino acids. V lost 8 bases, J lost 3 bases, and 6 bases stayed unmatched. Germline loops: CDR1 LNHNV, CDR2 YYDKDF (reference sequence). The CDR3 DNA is TGTGCCACCCAGGCGGGGGGCGGCTACGAGCAGTACTTC. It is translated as CATQAGGGYEQYF. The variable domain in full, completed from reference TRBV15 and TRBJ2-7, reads DAMVIQNPRYQVTQFGKPVTLSCSQTLNHNVMYWYQQKSSQAPKLLFHYYDKDFNNEADTPDNFQSRRPNTSFCFLDIRSPGLGDTAMYLCATQAGGGYEQYFGPGTRLTVT.

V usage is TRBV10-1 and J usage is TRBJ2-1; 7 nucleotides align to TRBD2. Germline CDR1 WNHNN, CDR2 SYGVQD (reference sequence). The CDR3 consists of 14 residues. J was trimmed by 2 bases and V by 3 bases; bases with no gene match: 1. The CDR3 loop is CASSDLAAYNEQFF. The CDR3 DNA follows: TGCGCCAGCAGTGATCTAGCGGCCTACAATGAGCAGTTCTTC.

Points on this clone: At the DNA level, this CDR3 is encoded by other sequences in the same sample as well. The chain's CDR3 is CATSGGGLDEQYF. The DNA for the CDR3 is TGTGCCACCAGCGGCGGGGGCCTTGACGAGCAGTACTTC. The chain is built from TRBV15 and TRBJ2-7, with a weak D call TRBD2 (7 bases). With 5 bases removed from V and 5 bases from J, the gap between germline ends came to 13 bases. CDR3 size: 13 residues. Germline assignment: CDR1 LNHNV and CDR2 YYDKDF (reference sequence).

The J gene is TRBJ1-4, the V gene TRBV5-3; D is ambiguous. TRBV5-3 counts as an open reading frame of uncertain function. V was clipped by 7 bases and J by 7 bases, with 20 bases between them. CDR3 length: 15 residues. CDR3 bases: TGTGCCAGACCAAATTTCGGGCCCAACTGTGAAAAACTGTTTTTT. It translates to CARPNFGPNCEKLFF.

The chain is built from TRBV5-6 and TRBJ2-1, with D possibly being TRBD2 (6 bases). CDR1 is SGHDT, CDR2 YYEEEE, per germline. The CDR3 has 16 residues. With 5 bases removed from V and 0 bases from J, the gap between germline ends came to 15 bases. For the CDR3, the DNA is TGTGCCAGCAGGCCTTCAGACGGGAGCTCCTACAATGAGCAGTTCTTC. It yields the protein CASRPSDGSSYNEQFF. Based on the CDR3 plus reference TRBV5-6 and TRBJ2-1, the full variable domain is DAGVTQSPTHLIKTRGQQVTLRCSPKSGHDTVSWYQQALGQGPQFIFQYYEEEERQRGNFPDRFSGHQFPNYSSELNVNALLLGDSALYLCASRPSDGSSYNEQFFGPGTRLTVL.

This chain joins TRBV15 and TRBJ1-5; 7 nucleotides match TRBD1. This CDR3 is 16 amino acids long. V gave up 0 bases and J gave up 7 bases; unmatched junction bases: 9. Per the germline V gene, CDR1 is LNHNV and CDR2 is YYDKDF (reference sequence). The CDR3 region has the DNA TGTGCCACCAGCAGAGATCAGGGGGGGGCCAGGCAGCCCCAGCATTTT. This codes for CATSRDQGGARQPQHF. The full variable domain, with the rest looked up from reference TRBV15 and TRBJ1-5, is DAMVIQNPRYQVTQFGKPVTLSCSQTLNHNVMYWYQQKSSQAPKLLFHYYDKDFNNEADTPDNFQSRRPNTSFCFLDIRSPGLGDTAMYLCATSRDQGGARQPQHFGDGTRLSIL.

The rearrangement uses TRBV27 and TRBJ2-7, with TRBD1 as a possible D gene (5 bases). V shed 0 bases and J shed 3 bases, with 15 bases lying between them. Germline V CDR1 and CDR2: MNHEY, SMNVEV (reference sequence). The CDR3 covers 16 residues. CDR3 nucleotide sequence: TGTGCCAGCAGTTTATCCCACAGGAACCCAATCTACGAGCAGTACTTC. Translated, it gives CASSLSHRNPIYEQYF.

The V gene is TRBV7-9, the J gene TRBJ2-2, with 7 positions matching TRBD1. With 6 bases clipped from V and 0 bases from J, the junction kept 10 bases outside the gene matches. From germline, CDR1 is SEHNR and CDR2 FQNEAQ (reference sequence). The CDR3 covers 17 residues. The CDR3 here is CASSPGQAFTNTGELFF. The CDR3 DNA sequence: TGTGCCAGCAGTCCCGGACAGGCCTTTACGAACACCGGGGAGCTGTTTTTT.

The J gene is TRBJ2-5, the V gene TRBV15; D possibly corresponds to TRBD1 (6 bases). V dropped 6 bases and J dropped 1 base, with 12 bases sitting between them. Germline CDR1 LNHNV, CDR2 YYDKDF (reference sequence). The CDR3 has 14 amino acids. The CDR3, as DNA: TGTGCCACCAGGCCGGGACACACCCAAGAGACCCAGTACTTC. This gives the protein CATRPGHTQETQYF.

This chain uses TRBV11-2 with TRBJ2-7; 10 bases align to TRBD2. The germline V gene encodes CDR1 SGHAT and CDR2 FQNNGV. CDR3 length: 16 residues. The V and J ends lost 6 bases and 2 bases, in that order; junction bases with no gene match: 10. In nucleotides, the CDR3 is TGTGCCAGCAGATCCGGGACCGGGACTAGCGCCTACGAGCAGTACTTC. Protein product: CASRSGTGTSAYEQYF.